This TCR beta chain comes out of a study of T cells of healthy individuals. TCRdb itself ran the 5' RACE reads through MiXCR, one entry per CDR3 protein. Among 95,000 to 100,000 distinct CDR3 sequences listed, under 20% were seen once. CDR1 and CDR2 from the germline V gene are SGHTA and FQGNSA. V lost 1 base, J lost 4 bases, and 2 bases lay in between. This CDR3 region has 13 residues. The origin of this receptor is a human donor in good health. The chain couples TRBV7-2 to TRBJ1-6, with no clear D. DNA of the CDR3: TGTGCCAGCAGCTTAGAATATAATTCACCCCTCCACTTT. It yields the protein CASSLEYNSPLHF.